Below, 3 T cell receptor beta chains from the same sample are listed, as sequenced in a study of OX40 agonist ivuxolimab in advanced cancers. The library was produced with the immunoSEQ multiplex PCR assay. TCRdb stores this immuneACCESS table with in-frame sequences only. Part of the clones is absent; in the studies checked, under half of the shortfall reflects unresolved V genes, and no reason is known for the rest. For this sample the table gives about 48,000 clones, of which more than 85% were detected only once. The ten largest clones take up under 2.5% of the sample. The source was CD4+ or CD8+ T cells sorted from blood, collected in a trial of the OX40 agonist ivuxolimab. These receptors were taken from an adult with an advanced solid tumor such as melanoma, head and neck, liver or kidney cancer.

The chain uses TRBV5-4 and TRBJ1-2; TRBD1 agrees at 8 bases. V was pared by 4 bases and J by 4 bases, with 6 bases of the junction left unmatched. There are 14 residues in the CDR3. Germline CDR1 SGHNT, CDR2 YYREEE (reference sequence). Written as DNA, the CDR3 is TGTGCCAGCAGCCCGAGACAGGGGATCTATGGCTACACCTTC. The encoded protein is CASSPRQGIYGYTF.

V is TRBV28 and J is TRBJ1-1, with D perhaps matching TRBD1 (5 bases). The CDR3 loop spans 14 amino acids. Germline lookup yields CDR1 MDHEN and CDR2 SYDVKM. Trimming pared 6 bases from V and 0 bases from J, leaving 11 bases between. The CDR3 reads CASRRGDVNTEAFF. The CDR3 DNA reads as TGTGCCAGCAGGCGGGGGGATGTGAACACTGAAGCTTTCTTT.

The chain joins TRBV5-6 to TRBJ2-7, with TRBD1 identical over 9 bases. CDR1 SGHDT and CDR2 YYEEEE come from the germline V gene. Losses at the gene ends were 1 base for V and 2 bases for J; bases not matched to a gene: 4. This CDR3 is built from 15 residues. The CDR3 is CASSLRGTGPYEQYF. CDR3 sequence (DNA): TGTGCCAGCAGCTTGAGGGGGACAGGGCCCTACGAGCAGTACTTC.